What follows is one T cell receptor beta chain and its context. The antigen is not known. The sample is drawn from a study of T cell responses to AZD1222 COVID-19 vaccine. The V gene lost 8 bases and the J gene lost 0 bases, with 5 bases spanning the gap. The germline CDR1 and CDR2 sequences are LNHDA and SQIVND (reference sequence). This CDR3 is built from 13 residues. The protocol was immunoSEQ multiplex PCR, while the TCRdb copy is restricted to in-frame clones and leaves out a portion. The table includes approximately 180,000 clones, approximately 92% detected once. Whole-study results and caveats: White British ancestry dominated among donors, who included more females, and clonal diversity was possibly underestimated.

The origin of this receptor is an adult who received the MenACWY meningococcal vaccine as a control. The sequencing here drew on peripheral blood, taken 28 days after the second dose of the MenACWY control vaccine. V is TRBV19 and J is TRBJ1-6; no clear D gene. The CDR3 region has the DNA TGTGCCAGTGGGGACTCCTATAATTCACCCCTCCACTTT. Translation: CASGDSYNSPLHF.